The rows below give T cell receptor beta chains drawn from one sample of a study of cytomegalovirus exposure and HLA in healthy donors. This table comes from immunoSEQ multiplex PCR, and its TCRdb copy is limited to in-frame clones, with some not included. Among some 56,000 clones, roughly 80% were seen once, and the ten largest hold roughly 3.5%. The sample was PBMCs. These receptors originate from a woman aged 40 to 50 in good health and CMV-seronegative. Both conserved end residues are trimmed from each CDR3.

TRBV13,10,ASSMLNQPQH
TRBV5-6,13,ASSFSGSPRYEQY
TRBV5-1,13,ASSLGIAVAYEQY
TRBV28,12,ASTWGDLNTEAF
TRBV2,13,ASSKLSGRANEQF
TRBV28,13,ASASMLAGLNEQF
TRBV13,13,ASSLGRQGYYGYT
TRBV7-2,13,ASSLATDRGREQY
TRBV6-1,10,ASRTGLTGYT
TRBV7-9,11,ASRASGRDEQF
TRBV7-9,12,ASSTGQPQREQY
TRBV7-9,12,ASSPSGNPDTQY
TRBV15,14,ATSRDNPGAGNTIY
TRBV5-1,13,ASSLEVGSTGELF
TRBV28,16,ASSFPAGTGGRTGELF
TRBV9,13,ASSPGTASSYEQY
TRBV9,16,ASSVGGLAGVNTGELF
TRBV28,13,ASSFEGAATYGYT
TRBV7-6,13,ASSSSGGPNQPQH
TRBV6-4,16,ASSDPEGGISGANVLT
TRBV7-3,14,ASSLGLAGGSGELF
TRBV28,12,ASSPREFDYEQY
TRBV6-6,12,ASSPTENTGELF
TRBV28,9,ASSGINPQH
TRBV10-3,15,ATINRLAGEGPDTQY
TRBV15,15,ATSRDGSSGNQETQY
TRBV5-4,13,ASSLQDRGQETQY
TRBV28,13,ASRDSFGENQPQH
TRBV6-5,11,ASRLPGQSGYT
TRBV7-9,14,ASSHSGGRMNTEAF
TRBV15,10,ATSRGEDTQY
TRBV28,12,ASSSRLTNEKLF
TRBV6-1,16,ASSGGTSGRNYYNEQF
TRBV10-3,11,ATSGRDSNEQF
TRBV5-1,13,ASSEGTSVAYEQY
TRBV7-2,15,ASSPRPLAGAPGELF
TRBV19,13,ASSIAQGAWNEQF
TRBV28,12,ASSRHGEGAEAF
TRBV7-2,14,ASSLKAATASYEQY
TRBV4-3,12,ASSQGTGRGEQF
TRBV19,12,ASSGGQGATEAF
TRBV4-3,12,ASSQDTGSYEQY
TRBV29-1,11,SVARGAQNEQF
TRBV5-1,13,ASSLDGTANYEQY
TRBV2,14,ASSWPGTGPYNEQF
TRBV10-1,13,ASSLEAGGPNEQF
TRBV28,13,ASSFPTETNEKLF
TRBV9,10,ASSVGGAEAF
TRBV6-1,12,ASRLHAGTYEQY
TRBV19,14,ASSRGLAGEPWEQY
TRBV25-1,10,ASSESGIGYT
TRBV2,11,ASSGQGTYGYT
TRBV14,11,ASSPRLNEKLF
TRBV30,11,AWSRQGKNIQY
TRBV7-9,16,ASSLILGYSGLSTEAF
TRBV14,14,ASSLYPAGSYNEQF
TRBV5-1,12,ASSVDSTNTEAF